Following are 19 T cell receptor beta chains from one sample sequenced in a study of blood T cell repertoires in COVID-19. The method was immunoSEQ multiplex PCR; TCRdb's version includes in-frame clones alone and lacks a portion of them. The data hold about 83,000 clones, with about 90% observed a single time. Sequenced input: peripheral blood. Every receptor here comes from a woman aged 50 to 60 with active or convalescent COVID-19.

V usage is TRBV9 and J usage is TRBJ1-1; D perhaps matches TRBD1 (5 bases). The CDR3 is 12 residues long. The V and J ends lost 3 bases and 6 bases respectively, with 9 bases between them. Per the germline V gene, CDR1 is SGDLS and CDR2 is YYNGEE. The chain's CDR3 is CASSAGFAEAFF. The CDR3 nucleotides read TGTGCCAGCAGCGCAGGGTTCGCTGAAGCTTTCTTT.

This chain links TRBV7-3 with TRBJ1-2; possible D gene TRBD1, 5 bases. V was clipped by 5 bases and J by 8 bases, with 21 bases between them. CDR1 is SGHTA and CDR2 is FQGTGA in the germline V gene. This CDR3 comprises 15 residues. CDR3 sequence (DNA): TGTGCCAGCAGCCAAGCGGAGGGGCAGATCCGGGGCTACACCTTC. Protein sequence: CASSQAEGQIRGYTF.

CDR3 loop: CAGVQGGSGEAFF. The CDR3 coding sequence is TGTGCCGGGGTACAGGGGGGATCGGGAGAAGCTTTCTTT. This chain uses TRBV11-3 with TRBJ1-1, with 8 positions matching TRBD1. The CDR3 length is 13 residues. Germline CDR1 reads SGHNT; CDR2 reads YENEEA. J lost 8 bases, V lost 11 bases, and 13 bases had no gene match.

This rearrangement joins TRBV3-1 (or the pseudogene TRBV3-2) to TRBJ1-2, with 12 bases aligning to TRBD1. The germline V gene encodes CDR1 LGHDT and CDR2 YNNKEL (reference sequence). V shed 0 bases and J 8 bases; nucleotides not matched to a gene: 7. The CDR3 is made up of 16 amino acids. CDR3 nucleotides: TGTGCCAGCAGCCAAGACGGGACAGGGGGCTCGAGGGGCTACACCTTC. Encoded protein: CASSQDGTGGSRGYTF.

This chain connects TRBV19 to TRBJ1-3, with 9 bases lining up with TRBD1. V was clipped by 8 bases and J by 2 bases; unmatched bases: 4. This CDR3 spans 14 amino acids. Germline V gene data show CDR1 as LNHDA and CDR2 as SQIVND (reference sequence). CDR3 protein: CASLDRGTGNTIYF. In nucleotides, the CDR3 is TGTGCCAGTTTGGACAGGGGAACTGGAAACACCATATATTTT.

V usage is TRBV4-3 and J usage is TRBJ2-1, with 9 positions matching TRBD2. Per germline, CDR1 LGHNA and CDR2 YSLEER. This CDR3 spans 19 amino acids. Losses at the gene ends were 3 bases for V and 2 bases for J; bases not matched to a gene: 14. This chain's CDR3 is CASSHPSGVTVGTYNEQFF. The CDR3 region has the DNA TGCGCCAGCAGCCACCCTAGCGGGGTGACCGTGGGAACCTACAATGAGCAGTTCTTC.

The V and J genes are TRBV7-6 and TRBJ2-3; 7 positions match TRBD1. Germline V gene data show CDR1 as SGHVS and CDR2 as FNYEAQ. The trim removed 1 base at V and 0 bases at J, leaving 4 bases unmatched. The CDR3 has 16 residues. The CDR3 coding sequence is TGTGCCAGCAGCTTAGGCTCCAGGGGGAGCACAGATACGCAGTATTTT. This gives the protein CASSLGSRGSTDTQYF.

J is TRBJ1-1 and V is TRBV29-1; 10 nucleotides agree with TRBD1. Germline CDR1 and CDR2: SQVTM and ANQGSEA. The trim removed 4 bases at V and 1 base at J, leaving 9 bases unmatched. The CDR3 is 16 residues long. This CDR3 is CSVGDRGGAGNTEAFF. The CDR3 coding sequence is TGCAGCGTTGGGGACAGGGGCGGCGCGGGGAACACTGAAGCTTTCTTT.

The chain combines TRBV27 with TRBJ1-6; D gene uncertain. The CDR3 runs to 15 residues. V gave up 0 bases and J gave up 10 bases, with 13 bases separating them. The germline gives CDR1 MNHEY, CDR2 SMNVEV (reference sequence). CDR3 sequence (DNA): TGTGCCAGCAGTTTATCAGCGGGGTTAGGATCACCCCTCCACTTT. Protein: CASSLSAGLGSPLHF.

The CDR3 loop reads CASSASGFTGNTIYF. In nucleotides, the CDR3 is TGTGCCAGCAGCGCCTCAGGGTTTACTGGAAACACCATATATTTT. This sequence joins TRBV7-2 and TRBJ1-3, with TRBD1 as a possible D gene (5 bases). The V gene lost 5 bases and the J gene lost 2 bases, with 13 bases spanning the gap. CDR3 length equals 15 residues. Germline-derived CDR1 and CDR2 are SGHTA and FQGNSA.

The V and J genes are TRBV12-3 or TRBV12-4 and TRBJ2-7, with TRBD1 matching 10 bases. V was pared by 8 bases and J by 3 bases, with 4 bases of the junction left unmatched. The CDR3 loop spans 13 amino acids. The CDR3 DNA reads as TGTGCCAGCCTACGGGACAGGGGCTACGAGCAGTACTTC. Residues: CASLRDRGYEQYF.

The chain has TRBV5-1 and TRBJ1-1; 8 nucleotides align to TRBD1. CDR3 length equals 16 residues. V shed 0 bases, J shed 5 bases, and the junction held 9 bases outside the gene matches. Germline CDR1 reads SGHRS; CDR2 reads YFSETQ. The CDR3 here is CASSLVPGQGRTEAFF. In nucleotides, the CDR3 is TGCGCCAGCAGCTTGGTCCCCGGACAGGGAAGAACTGAAGCTTTCTTT.

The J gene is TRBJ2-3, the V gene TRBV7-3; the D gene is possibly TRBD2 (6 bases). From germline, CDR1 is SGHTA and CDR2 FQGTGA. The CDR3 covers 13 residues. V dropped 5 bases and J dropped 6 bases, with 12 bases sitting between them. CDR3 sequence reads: CASSDRAGDTQYF. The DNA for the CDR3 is TGTGCCAGCAGCGACAGAGCGGGTGATACGCAGTATTTT.

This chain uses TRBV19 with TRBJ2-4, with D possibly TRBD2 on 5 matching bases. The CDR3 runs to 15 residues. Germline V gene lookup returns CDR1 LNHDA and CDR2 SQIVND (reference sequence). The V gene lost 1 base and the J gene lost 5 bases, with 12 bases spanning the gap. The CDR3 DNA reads TGTGCCAGTAGTATAGGGAGGATGCGGGAAAACATTCAGTACTTC. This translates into CASSIGRMRENIQYF.

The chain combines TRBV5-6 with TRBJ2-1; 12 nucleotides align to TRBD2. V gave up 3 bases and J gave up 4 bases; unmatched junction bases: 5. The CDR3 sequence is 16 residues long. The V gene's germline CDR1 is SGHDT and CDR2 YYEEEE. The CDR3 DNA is TGTGCCAGCAGCTCCACGACTAGCGGGGGTTACAATGAGCAGTTCTTC. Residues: CASSSTTSGGYNEQFF.

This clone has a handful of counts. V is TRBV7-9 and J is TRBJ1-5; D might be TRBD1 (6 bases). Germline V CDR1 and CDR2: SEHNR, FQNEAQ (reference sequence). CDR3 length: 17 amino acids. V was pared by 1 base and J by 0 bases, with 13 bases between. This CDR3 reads CASSLVATGHSNQPQHF. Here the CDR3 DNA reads TGTGCCAGCAGCTTAGTTGCCACAGGGCATAGCAATCAGCCCCAGCATTTT.

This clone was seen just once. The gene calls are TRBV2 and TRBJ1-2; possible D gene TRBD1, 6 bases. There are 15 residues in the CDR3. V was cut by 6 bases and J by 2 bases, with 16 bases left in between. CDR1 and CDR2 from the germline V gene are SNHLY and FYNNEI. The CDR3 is CASRVNRERNYGYTF. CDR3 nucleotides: TGTGCCAGCAGGGTTAACAGGGAAAGGAACTATGGCTACACCTTC.

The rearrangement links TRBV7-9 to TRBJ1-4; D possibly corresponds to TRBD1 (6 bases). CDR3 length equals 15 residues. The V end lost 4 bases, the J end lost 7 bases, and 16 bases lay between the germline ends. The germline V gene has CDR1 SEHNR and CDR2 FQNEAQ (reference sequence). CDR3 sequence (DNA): TGTGCCAGCAGCTCCCCCCTCGGGGGGCGTGAAAAACTGTTTTTT. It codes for CASSSPLGGREKLFF.

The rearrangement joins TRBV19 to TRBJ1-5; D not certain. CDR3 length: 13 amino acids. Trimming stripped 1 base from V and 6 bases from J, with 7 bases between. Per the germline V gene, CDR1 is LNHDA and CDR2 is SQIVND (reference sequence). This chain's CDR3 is CASSIGAGQPQHF. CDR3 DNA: TGTGCCAGTAGTATAGGCGCAGGTCAGCCCCAGCATTTT.